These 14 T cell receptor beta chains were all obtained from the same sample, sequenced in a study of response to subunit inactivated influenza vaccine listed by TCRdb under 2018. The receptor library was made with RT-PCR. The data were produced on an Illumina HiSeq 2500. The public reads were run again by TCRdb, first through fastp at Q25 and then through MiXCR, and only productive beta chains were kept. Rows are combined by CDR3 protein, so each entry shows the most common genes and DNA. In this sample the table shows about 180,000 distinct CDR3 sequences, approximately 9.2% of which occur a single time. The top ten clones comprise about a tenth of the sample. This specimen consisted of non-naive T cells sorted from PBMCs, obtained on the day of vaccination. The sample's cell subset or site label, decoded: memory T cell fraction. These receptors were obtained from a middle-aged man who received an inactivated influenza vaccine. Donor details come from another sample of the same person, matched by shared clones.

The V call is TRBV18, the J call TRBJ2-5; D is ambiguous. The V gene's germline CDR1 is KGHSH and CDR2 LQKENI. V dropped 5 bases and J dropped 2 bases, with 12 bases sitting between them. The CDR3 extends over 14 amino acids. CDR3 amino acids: CASSAPWYQETQYF. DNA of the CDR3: TGTGCCAGCTCAGCCCCGTGGTATCAAGAGACCCAGTACTTC.

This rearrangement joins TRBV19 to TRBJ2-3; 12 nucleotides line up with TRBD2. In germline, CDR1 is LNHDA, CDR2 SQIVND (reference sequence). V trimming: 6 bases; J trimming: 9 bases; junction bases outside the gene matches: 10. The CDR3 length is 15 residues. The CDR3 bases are TGTGCCAGTAGGCAGGACGGGACTAGCGGGCCGACGCAGTATTTT. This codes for CASRQDGTSGPTQYF.

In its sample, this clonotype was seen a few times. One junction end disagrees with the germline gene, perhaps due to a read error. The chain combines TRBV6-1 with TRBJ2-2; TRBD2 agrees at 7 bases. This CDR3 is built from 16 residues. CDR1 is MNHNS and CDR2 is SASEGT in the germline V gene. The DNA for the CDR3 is TGTGCCACCGGGAGGAACGGGGGTACGAACATCGGGGAGCTGTTTTTT. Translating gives CATGRNGGTNIGELFF.

The CDR3 DNA follows: TGTGCCAGCAGCTCGCCGCGCAAAAAAACAGGGGTTTATGGCTACACCTTC. Translated: CASSSPRKKTGVYGYTF. V usage is TRBV7-9 and J usage is TRBJ1-2, with TRBD1 matching over 7 bases. The junction had 16 bases not matched to a gene; V was cut back by 4 bases and J by 5 bases. The CDR3 totals 17 residues. Germline assignment: CDR1 SEHNR and CDR2 FQNEAQ (reference sequence).

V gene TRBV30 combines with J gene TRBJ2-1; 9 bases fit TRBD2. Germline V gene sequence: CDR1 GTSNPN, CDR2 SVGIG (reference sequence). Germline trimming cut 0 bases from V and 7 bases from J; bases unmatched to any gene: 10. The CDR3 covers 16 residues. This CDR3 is CAWSVLGSGGRNEQFF. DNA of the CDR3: TGTGCCTGGAGTGTACTGGGTAGCGGGGGTCGGAATGAGCAGTTCTTC.

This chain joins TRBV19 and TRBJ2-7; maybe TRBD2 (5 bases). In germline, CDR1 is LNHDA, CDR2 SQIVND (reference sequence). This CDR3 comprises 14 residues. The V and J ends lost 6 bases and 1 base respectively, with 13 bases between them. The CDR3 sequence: CASRKSGNSYEQYF. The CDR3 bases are TGTGCCAGTAGGAAATCCGGGAATTCCTACGAGCAGTACTTC.

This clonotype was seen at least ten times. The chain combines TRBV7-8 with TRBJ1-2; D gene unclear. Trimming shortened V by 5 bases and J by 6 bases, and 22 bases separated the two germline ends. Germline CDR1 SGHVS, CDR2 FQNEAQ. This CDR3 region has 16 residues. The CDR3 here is CASSVEDPGLPDGYTF. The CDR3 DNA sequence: TGTGCCAGCAGCGTAGAAGACCCGGGCCTCCCCGATGGCTACACCTTC.

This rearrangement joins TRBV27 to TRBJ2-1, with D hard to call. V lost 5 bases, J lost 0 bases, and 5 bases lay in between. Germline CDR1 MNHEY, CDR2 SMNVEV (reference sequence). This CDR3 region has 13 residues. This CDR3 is CASSTDSYNEQFF. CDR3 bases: TGTGCCAGCAGTACAGACTCCTACAATGAGCAGTTCTTC.

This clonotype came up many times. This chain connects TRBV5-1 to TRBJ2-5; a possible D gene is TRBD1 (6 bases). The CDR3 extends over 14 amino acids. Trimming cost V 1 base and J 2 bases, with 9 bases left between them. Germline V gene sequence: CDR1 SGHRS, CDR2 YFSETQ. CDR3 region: CASSLSDRQETQYF. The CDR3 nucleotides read TGCGCCAGCAGCTTGTCGGACAGACAAGAGACCCAGTACTTC.

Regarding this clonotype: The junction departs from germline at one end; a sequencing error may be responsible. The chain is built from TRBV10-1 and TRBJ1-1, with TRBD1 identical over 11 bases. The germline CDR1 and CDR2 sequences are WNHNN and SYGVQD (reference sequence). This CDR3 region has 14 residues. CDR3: CASRPDRGPTEAFF. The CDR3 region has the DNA TGCGCCAGCAGACCGGACAGGGGGCCCACTGAAGCTTTTTTT.

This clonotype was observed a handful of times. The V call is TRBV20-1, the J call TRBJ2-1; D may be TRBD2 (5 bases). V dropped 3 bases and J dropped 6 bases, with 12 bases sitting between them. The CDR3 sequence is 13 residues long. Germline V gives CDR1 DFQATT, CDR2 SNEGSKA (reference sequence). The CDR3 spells CSARGSIVNEQFF. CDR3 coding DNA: TGCAGTGCTAGGGGGAGTATCGTCAATGAGCAGTTCTTC.

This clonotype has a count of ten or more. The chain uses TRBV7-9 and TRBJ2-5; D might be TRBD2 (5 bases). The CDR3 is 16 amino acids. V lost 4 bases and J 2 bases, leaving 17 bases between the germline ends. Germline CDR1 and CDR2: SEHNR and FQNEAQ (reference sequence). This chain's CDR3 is CASSSPLGTGQETQYF. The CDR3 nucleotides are TGTGCCAGCAGCTCCCCTCTGGGCACGGGGCAAGAGACCCAGTACTTC.

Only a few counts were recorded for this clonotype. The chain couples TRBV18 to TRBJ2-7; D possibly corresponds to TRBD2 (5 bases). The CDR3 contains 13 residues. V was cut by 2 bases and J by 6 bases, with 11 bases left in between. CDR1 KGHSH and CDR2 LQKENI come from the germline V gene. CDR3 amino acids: CASSPRAAGEQYF. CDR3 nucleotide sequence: TGTGCCAGCTCACCAAGGGCCGCGGGCGAGCAGTACTTC.

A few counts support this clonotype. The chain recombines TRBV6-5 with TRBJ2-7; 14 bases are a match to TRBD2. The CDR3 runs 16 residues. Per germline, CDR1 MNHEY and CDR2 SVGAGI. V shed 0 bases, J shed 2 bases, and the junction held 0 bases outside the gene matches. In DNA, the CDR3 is TGTGCCAGCAGTTACTCGACTAGCGGGGGGGCCTACGAGCAGTACTTC. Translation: CASSYSTSGGAYEQYF.